These 16 T cell receptor beta chains came from one sample sequenced in a study of OX40 agonist ivuxolimab in advanced cancers. Sequenced by immunoSEQ multiplex PCR; TCRdb stores in-frame clones only, minus some. The repertoire holds 80,000 or so clones, with roughly 93% as singletons. The sequencing here drew on CD4+ or CD8+ T cells sorted from blood, taken in a trial of the OX40 agonist ivuxolimab. These receptors came from an adult with an advanced solid tumor such as melanoma, head and neck, liver or kidney cancer.

The rearrangement uses TRBV5-1 and TRBJ2-5; D gene unclear. Germline V gene lookup returns CDR1 SGHRS and CDR2 YFSETQ. This CDR3 is built from 13 residues. The germline V and J ends were trimmed by 0 bases and 3 bases, with 6 bases remaining between them. CDR3 nucleotide sequence: TGCGCCAGCAGCTTGGGTTCAGAAGAGACCCAGTACTTC. It specifies CASSLGSEETQYF.

The genes are TRBV4-3 and TRBJ2-1; 8 bases match TRBD2. This CDR3 is built from 18 residues. Trimming at V came to 0 bases and at J to 4 bases, leaving 11 bases not matched to a gene. The germline V gene encodes CDR1 LGHNA and CDR2 YSLEER. The CDR3 protein is CASSQDPFSGGRYNEQFF. CDR3 coding DNA: TGCGCCAGCAGCCAAGATCCTTTTTCGGGGGGGCGGTACAATGAGCAGTTCTTC.

The chain couples TRBV7-2 to TRBJ2-5, with a weak D call TRBD1 (5 bases). Trimming left V 3 bases short and J 4 bases short, with 12 bases between. This CDR3 contains 14 residues. CDR1 and CDR2 from the germline V gene are SGHTA and FQGNSA. CDR3 nucleotides: TGTGCCAGCAGCTTTAACCAGGGTGGAGAGACCCAGTACTTC. Its translation: CASSFNQGGETQYF. The full variable domain, with the rest looked up from reference TRBV7-2 and TRBJ2-5, is GAGVSQSPSNKVTEKGKDVELRCDPISGHTALYWYRQSLGQGLEFLIYFQGNSAPDKSGLPSDRFSAERTGGSVSTLTIQRTQQEDSAVYLCASSFNQGGETQYFGPGTRLLVL.

CDR3 coding DNA: TGTGTCAGAAGCTTAGCGCCAGGGGGGTTCTACGAGCAGTACTTC. Its protein is CVRSLAPGGFYEQYF. J is TRBJ2-7 and V is TRBV7-5; the listed D gene, TRBD1, was not tested against the DNA. TRBV7-5 is given as a pseudogene. The CDR3 covers 15 residues.

The CDR3 DNA reads as TGTGCCAGTAGGCTACAGGGAGGTAACACTGAAGCTTTCTTT. It specifies CASRLQGGNTEAFF. The rearrangement uses TRBV19 and TRBJ1-1; D may be TRBD1 (6 bases). CDR3 length: 14 amino acids. V was shortened by 6 bases and J by 2 bases, with 13 bases between the two germline ends. Germline V gene data show CDR1 as LNHDA and CDR2 as SQIVND (reference sequence).

J is TRBJ1-1 and V is TRBV29-1; 7 bases are shared with TRBD1. Looked up from germline, CDR1 is SQVTM and CDR2 is ANQGSEA. The CDR3 totals 13 residues. The trim removed 7 bases at V and 5 bases at J, leaving 10 bases unmatched. CDR3 sequence reads: CSAERQGGTEAFF. The CDR3 DNA reads as TGCAGCGCCGAAAGGCAGGGGGGAACTGAAGCTTTCTTT.

The chain is built from TRBV19 and TRBJ1-4; TRBD1 might be the D (5 bases). The CDR3 covers 15 residues. In germline, CDR1 is LNHDA, CDR2 SQIVND (reference sequence). The germline V and J ends were trimmed by 5 bases and 3 bases, with 13 bases remaining between them. The CDR3 bases are TGTGCCAGTAGTGAAAGGGGTTATCCTAATGAAAAACTGTTTTTT. Translating it yields CASSERGYPNEKLFF. Filled out from reference TRBV19 and TRBJ1-4, the complete variable domain reads DGGITQSPKYLFRKEGQNVTLSCEQNLNHDAMYWYRQDPGQGLRLIYYSQIVNDFQKGDIAEGYSVSREKKESFPLTVTSAQKNPTAFYLCASSERGYPNEKLFFGSGTQLSVL.

This sequence joins TRBV5-1 and TRBJ2-7; 9 nucleotides line up with TRBD2. V lost 4 bases, J lost 2 bases, and 7 bases stayed unmatched. From germline, CDR1 is SGHRS and CDR2 YFSETQ. There are 15 residues in the CDR3. This CDR3 reads CASSRAGTSTYEQYF. The CDR3, as DNA: TGCGCCAGCAGCCGGGCGGGGACTAGCACCTACGAGCAGTACTTC.

This rearrangement joins TRBV28 to TRBJ1-5; 7 positions match TRBD1. The V and J ends lost 3 bases and 3 bases, in that order; junction bases with no gene match: 8. This CDR3 has 16 amino acids. The germline gives CDR1 MDHEN, CDR2 SYDVKM. CDR3 nucleotide sequence: TGTGCCAGCAGTTTTTTCGACAGGGTTATCAATCAGCCCCAGCATTTT. Its protein is CASSFFDRVINQPQHF.

A single count supports this clone. The J gene is TRBJ2-5, the V gene TRBV2; 9 bases align to TRBD2. Losses at the gene ends were 6 bases for V and 2 bases for J; bases not matched to a gene: 7. The CDR3 consists of 15 residues. Germline CDR1 SNHLY, CDR2 FYNNEI. Written as DNA, the CDR3 is TGTGCCAGCAGCCTGGGACTAGCTGAACAAGAGACCCAGTACTTC. It yields the protein CASSLGLAEQETQYF.

The chain is built from TRBV5-1 and TRBJ1-4; perhaps TRBD1 as D (6 bases). This CDR3 has 14 amino acids. The ends were cut back, 3 bases at V and 4 bases at J, with 10 bases in the middle. Germline V gene sequence: CDR1 SGHRS, CDR2 YFSETQ. This chain's CDR3 is CASSYTGSNEKLFF. In nucleotides, the CDR3 is TGCGCCAGCAGCTATACAGGGAGTAATGAAAAACTGTTTTTT.

The chain employs TRBV7-8 and TRBJ2-7; 8 bases agree with TRBD1. Germline V gives CDR1 SGHVS, CDR2 FQNEAQ. With V trimmed by 5 bases and J by 4 bases, 10 bases remained unmatched. This CDR3 has 15 residues. CDR3 residues: CASSLGTGPSYEQYF. The CDR3 nucleotides read TGTGCCAGCAGCCTGGGGACAGGCCCGAGTTACGAGCAGTACTTC.

The rearrangement links TRBV6-1 to TRBJ2-7, with 12 bases fitting TRBD1. The germline V gene has CDR1 MNHNS and CDR2 SASEGT. The V segment lost 8 bases and the J segment 6 bases; nucleotides outside the gene matches: 8. The CDR3 length is 14 residues. CDR3 loop: CASGPGQGAREQYF. The CDR3 DNA reads TGTGCCAGCGGTCCGGGACAGGGGGCCCGCGAGCAGTACTTC.

J is TRBJ1-4 and V is TRBV6-5, with a tentative D call TRBD1 (6 bases). Per the germline V gene, CDR1 is MNHEY and CDR2 is SVGAGI. Trimming pared 11 bases from V and 8 bases from J, leaving 18 bases between. There are 13 residues in the CDR3. The CDR3 here is CAGHRDWCEKLFF. CDR3 coding DNA: TGTGCCGGACACAGGGATTGGTGCGAAAAACTGTTTTTT.

The V gene is TRBV5-1, the J gene TRBJ2-4; 9 bases line up with TRBD2. The CDR3 totals 17 residues. Trimming removed 1 base from V and 5 bases from J; junction bases left unmatched: 10. Germline-derived CDR1 and CDR2 are SGHRS and YFSETQ. CDR3 amino acids: CASSLWGGLAPENIQYF. CDR3 DNA sequence: TGCGCCAGCAGCTTGTGGGGAGGACTAGCGCCAGAAAACATTCAGTACTTC.

The rearrangement uses TRBV7-2 and TRBJ1-6; D not certain. This CDR3 region has 13 residues. Between the trimmed V and J ends, which lost 1 base and 8 bases, there was a span of 6 bases. CDR1 SGHTA and CDR2 FQGNSA come from the germline V gene. The CDR3 region has the DNA TGTGCCAGCAGCTTAGAAAGGGATTCACCCCTCCACTTT. It encodes CASSLERDSPLHF.